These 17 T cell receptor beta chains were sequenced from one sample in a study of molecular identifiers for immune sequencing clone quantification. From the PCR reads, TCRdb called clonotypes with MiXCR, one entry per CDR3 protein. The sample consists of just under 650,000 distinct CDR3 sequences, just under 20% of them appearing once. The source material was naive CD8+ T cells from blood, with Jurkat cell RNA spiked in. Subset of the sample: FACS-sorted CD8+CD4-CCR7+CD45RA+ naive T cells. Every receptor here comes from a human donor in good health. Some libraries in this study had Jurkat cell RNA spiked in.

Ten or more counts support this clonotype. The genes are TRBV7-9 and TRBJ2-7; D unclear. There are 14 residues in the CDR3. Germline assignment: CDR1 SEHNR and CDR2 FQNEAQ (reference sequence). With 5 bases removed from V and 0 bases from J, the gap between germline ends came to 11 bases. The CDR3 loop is CASSPPGFSYEQYF. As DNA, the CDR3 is TGTGCCAGCAGCCCGCCTGGATTCTCCTACGAGCAGTACTTC. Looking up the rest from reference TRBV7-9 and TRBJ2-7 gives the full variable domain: DTGVSQNPRHKITKRGQNVTFRCDPISEHNRLYWYRQTLGQGPEFLTYFQNEAQLEKSRLLSDRFSAERPKGSFSTLEIQRTEQGDSAMYLCASSPPGFSYEQYFGPGTRLTVT.

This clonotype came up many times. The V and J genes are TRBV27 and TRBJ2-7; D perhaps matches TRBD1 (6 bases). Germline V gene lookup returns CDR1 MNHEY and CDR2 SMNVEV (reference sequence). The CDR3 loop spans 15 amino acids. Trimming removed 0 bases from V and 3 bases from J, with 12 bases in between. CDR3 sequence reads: CASSLSVRGNYEQYF. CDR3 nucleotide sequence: TGTGCCAGCAGTTTATCGGTCAGGGGTAACTACGAGCAGTACTTC.

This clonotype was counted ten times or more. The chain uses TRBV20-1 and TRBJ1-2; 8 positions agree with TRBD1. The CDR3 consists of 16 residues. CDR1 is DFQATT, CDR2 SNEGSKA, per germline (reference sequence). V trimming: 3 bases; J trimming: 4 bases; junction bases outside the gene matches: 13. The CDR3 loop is CSASETTGGYIYGYTF. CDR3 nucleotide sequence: TGCAGTGCTAGCGAAACTACAGGGGGTTATATCTATGGCTACACCTTC.

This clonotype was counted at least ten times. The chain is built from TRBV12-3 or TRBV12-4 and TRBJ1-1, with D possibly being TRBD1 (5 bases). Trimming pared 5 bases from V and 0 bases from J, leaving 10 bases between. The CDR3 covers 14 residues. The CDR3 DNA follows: TGTGCCAGCAGTCCGGGACTCCTGAACACTGAAGCTTTCTTT. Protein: CASSPGLLNTEAFF.

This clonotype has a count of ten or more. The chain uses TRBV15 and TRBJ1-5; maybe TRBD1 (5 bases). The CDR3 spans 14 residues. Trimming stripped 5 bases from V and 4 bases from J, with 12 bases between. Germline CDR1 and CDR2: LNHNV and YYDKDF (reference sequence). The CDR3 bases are TGTGCCACCAGCGAAGTCGGGGCAAATCAGCCCCAGCATTTT. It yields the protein CATSEVGANQPQHF.

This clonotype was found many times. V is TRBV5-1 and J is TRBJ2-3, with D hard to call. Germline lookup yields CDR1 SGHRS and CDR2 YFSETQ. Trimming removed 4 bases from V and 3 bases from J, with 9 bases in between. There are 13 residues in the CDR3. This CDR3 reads CASSLGLTDTQYF. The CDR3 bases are TGCGCCAGCAGCCTTGGGTTGACAGATACGCAGTATTTT.

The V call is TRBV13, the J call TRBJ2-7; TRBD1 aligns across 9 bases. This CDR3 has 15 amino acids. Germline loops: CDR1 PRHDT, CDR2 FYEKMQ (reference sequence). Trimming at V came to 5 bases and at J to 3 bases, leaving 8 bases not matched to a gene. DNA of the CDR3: TGTGCCAGCAGCGGTGAGACAGGGGGTATCTACGAGCAGTACTTC. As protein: CASSGETGGIYEQYF.

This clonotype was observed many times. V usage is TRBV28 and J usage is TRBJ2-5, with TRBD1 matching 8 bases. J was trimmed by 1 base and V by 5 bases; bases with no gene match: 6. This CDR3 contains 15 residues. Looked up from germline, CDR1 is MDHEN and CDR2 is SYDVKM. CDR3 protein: CASSPLTGAQETQYF. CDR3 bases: TGTGCCAGCAGTCCATTGACAGGGGCCCAAGAGACCCAGTACTTC.

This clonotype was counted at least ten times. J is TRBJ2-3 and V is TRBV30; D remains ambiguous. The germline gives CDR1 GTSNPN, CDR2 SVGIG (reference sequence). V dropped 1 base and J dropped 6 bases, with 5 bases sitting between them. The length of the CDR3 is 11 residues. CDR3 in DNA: TGTGCCTGGAGTGCGAGTGATACGCAGTATTTT. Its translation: CAWSASDTQYF.

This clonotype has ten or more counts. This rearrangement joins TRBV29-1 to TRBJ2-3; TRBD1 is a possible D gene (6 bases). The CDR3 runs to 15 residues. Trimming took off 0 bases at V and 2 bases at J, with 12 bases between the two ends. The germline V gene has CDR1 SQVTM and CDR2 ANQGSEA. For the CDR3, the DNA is TGCAGCGTTGAAGATCTGGACAGCTCCACAGATACGCAGTATTTT. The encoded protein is CSVEDLDSSTDTQYF.

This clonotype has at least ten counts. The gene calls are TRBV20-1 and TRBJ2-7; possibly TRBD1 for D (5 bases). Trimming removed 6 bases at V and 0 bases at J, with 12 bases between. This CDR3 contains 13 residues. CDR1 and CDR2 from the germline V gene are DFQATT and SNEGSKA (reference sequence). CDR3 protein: CSARTPVSYEQYF. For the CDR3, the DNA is TGCAGTGCCCGGACACCCGTCTCCTACGAGCAGTACTTC.

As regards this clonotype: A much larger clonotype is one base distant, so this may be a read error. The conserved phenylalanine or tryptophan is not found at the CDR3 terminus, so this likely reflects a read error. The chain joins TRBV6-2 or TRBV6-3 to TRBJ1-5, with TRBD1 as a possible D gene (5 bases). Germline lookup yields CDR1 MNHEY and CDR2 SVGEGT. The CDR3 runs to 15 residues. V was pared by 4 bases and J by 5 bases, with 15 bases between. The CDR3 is CASSSHNRYHQPQHS. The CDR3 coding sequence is TGTGCCAGCAGTTCTCATAACAGGTACCATCAGCCCCAGCATTCT.

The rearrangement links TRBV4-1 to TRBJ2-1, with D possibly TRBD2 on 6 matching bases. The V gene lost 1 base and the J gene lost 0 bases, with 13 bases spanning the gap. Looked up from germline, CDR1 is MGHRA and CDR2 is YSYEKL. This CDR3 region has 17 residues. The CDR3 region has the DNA TGCGCCAGCAGCCAAGCGGGACGGGGGTACTCCTACAATGAGCAGTTCTTC. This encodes CASSQAGRGYSYNEQFF.

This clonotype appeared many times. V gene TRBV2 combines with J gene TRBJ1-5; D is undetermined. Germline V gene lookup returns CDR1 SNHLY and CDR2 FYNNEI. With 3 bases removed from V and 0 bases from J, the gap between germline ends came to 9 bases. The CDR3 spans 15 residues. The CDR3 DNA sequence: TGTGCCAGCAGTGAGGGCTGGAATAGCAATCAGCCCCAGCATTTT. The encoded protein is CASSEGWNSNQPQHF.

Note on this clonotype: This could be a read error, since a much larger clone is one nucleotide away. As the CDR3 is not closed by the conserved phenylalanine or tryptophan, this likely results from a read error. Here the CDR3 reads CASSDIAGAGGDTQYS. The CDR3 bases are TGTGCCAGCAGTGACATAGCGGGAGCTGGTGGAGATACGCAGTATTCT. The gene calls are TRBV6-4 and TRBJ2-3; TRBD2 aligns across 9 bases. J lost 5 bases, V lost 2 bases, and 8 bases had no gene match. Per germline, CDR1 MRHNA and CDR2 SNTAGT. This CDR3 comprises 16 residues.

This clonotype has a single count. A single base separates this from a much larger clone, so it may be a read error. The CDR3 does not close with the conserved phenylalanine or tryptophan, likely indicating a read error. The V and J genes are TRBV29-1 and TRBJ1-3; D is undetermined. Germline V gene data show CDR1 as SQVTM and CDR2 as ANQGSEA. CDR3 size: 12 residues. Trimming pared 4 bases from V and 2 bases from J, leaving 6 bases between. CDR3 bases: TGCAGCGTTGTAACAGCTGGAAACACCATATATTCT. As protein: CSVVTAGNTIYS.

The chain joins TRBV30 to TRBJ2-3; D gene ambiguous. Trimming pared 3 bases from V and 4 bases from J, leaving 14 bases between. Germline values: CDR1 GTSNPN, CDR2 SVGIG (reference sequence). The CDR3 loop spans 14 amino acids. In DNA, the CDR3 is TGTGCCTGGAGGACAACCAGTTCCCCAGATACGCAGTATTTT. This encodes CAWRTTSSPDTQYF. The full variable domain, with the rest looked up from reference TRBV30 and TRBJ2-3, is SQTIHQWPATLVQPVGSPLSLECTVEGTSNPNLYWYRQAAGRGLQLLFYSVGIGQISSEVPQNLSASRPQDRQFILSSKKLLLSDSGFYLCAWRTTSSPDTQYFGPGTRLTVL.